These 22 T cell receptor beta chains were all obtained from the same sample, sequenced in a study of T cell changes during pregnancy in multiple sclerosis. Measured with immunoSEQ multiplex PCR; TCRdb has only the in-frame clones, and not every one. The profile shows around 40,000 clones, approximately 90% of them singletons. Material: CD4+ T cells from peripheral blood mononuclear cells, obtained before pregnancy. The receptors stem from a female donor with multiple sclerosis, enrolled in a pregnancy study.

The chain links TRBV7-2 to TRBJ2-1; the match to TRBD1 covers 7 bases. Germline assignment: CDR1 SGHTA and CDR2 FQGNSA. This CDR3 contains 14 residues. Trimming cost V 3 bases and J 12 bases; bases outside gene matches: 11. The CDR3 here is CASSFGQVLRWQFF. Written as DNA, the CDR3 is TGTGCCAGCAGCTTTGGACAGGTCCTCCGGTGGCAGTTCTTC.

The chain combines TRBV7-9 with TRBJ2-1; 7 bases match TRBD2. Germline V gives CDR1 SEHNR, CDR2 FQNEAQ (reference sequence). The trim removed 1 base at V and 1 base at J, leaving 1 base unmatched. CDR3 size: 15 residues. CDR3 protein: CASSLDGGSYNEQFF. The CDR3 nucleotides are TGTGCCAGCAGCTTAGACGGGGGGTCCTACAATGAGCAGTTCTTC.

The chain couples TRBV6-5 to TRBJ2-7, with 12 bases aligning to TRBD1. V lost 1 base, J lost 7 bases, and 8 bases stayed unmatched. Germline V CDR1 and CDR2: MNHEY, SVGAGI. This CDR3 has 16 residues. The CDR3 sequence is CASSYFPGQGAGEQYF. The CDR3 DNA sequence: TGTGCCAGCAGTTACTTTCCGGGACAGGGGGCAGGGGAGCAGTACTTC.

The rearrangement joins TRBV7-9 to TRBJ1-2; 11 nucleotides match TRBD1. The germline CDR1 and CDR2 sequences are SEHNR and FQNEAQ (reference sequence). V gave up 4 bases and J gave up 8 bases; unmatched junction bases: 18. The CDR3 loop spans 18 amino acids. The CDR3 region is CASSSLLRTGGALGGYTF. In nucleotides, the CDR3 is TGTGCCAGCAGCTCCTTGCTTCGGACAGGGGGCGCCTTAGGCGGCTACACCTTC.

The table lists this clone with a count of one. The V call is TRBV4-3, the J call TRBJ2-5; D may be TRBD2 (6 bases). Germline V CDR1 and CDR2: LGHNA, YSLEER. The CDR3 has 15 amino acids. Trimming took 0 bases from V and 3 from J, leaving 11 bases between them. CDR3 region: CASSQERRREETQYF. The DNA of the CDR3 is TGCGCCAGCAGCCAAGAGCGGCGGAGGGAAGAGACCCAGTACTTC.

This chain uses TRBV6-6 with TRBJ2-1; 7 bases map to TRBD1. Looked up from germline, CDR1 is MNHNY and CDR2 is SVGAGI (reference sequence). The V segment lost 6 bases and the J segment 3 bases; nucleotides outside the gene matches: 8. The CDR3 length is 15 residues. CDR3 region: CASRLFGQVYNEQFF. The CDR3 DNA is TGTGCCAGCAGGCTCTTTGGACAGGTCTACAATGAGCAGTTCTTC.

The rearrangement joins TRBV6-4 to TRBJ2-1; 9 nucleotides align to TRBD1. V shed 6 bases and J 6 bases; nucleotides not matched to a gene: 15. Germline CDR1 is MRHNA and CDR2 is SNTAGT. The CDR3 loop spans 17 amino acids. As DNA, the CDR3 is TGTGCCAGCAGCCGGGACAGGGCTGAACCCACCTCCAATGAGCAGTTCTTC. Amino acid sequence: CASSRDRAEPTSNEQFF.

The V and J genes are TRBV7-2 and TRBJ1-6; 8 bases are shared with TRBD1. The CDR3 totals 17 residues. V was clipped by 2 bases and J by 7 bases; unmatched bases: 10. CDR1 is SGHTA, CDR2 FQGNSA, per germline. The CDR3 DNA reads TGTGCCAGCAGCTTAAGGACAGGGCTTAGGGGGAATTCACCCCTCCACTTT. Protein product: CASSLRTGLRGNSPLHF.

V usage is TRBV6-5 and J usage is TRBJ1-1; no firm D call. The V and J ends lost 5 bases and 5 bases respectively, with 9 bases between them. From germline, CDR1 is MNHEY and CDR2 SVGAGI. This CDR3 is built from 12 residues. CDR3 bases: TGTGCCAGCAGTAAACTAGAAACTGAAGCTTTCTTT. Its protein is CASSKLETEAFF.

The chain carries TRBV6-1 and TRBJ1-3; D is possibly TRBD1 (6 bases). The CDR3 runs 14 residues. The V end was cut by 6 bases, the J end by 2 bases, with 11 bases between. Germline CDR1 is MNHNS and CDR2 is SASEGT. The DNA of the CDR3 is TGTGCCAGCAGAATACGACAGGCTGGAAACACCATATATTTT. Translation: CASRIRQAGNTIYF.

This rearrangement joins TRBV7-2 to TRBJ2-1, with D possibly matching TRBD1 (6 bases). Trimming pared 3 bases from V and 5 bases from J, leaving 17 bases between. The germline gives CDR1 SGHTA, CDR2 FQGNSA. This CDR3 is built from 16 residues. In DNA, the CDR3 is TGTGCCAGCAGCTTCCCCGGGACAAGAAGAGACAATGAGCAGTTCTTC. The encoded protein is CASSFPGTRRDNEQFF.

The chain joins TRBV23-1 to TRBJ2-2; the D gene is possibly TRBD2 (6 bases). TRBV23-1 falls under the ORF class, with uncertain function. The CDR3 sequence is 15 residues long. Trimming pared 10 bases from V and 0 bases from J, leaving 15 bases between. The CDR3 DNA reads TGCGCCACGGGGGTTGGGGGAGCGAACACCGGGGAGCTGTTTTTT. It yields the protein CATGVGGANTGELFF.

The CDR3 sequence: CASSYGGSADTQYF. DNA for the CDR3: TGTGCCAGCAGCTACGGGGGGTCGGCAGATACGCAGTATTTT. The V call is TRBV7-9, the J call TRBJ2-3; 7 positions agree with TRBD2. The germline V gene has CDR1 SEHNR and CDR2 FQNEAQ (reference sequence). The CDR3 has 14 amino acids. After removal of 4 bases from V and 4 bases from J, the junction contained 5 bases not matched to a gene.

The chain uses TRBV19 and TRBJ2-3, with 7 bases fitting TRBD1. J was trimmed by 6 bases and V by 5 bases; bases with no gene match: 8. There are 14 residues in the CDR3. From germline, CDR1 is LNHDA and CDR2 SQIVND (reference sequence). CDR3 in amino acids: CASSPREGADTQYF. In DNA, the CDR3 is TGTGCCAGTAGTCCGCGCGAGGGGGCGGATACGCAGTATTTT.

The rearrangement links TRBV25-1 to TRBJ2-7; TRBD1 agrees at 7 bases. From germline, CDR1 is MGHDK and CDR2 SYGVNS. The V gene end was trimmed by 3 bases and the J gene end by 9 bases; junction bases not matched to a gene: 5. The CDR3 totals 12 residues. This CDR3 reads CASSDRGRLQYF. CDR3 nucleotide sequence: TGTGCCAGCAGTGACAGGGGGAGATTGCAGTACTTC.

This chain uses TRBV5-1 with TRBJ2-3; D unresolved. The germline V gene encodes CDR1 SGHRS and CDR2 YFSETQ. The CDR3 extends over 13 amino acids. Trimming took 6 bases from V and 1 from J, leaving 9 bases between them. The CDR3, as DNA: TGCGCCAGCACGGTAGCCGGCACAGATACGCAGTATTTT. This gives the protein CASTVAGTDTQYF.

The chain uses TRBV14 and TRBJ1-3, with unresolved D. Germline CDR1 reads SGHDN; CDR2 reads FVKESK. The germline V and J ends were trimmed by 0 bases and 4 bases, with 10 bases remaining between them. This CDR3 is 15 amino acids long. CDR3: CASSQELVRGNTIYF. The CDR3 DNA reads TGTGCCAGCAGCCAAGAACTGGTGAGAGGAAACACCATATATTTT.

CDR3 loop: CASSLTGYEQYF. DNA for the CDR3: TGTGCCAGCAGCTTGACAGGGTACGAGCAGTACTTC. This chain uses TRBV7-2 with TRBJ2-7, with TRBD1 matching 7 bases. Germline V lookup: CDR1 SGHTA, CDR2 FQGNSA. J gave up 4 bases and V 3 bases, and 0 bases lay outside the gene matches. CDR3 size: 12 residues.

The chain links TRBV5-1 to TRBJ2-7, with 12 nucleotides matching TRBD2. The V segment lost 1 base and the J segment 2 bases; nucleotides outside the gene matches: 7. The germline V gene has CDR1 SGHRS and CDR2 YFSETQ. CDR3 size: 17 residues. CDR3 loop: CASSLQLAGGRPYEQYF. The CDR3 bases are TGCGCCAGCAGCTTGCAACTAGCGGGGGGCAGGCCCTACGAGCAGTACTTC.

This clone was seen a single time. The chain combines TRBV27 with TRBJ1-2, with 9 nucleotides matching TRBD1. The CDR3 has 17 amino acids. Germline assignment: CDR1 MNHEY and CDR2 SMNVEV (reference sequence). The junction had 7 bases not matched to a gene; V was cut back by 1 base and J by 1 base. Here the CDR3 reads CASSLLRGQGINYGYTF. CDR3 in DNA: TGTGCCAGCAGTTTATTGCGGGGACAGGGAATTAACTATGGCTACACCTTC.

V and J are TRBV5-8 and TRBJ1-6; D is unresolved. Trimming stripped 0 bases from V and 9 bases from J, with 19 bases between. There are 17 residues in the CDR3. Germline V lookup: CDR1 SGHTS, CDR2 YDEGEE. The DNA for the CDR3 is TGTGCCAGCAGCTTGGACGCGGGAGGGCCCCTAGGTTCACCCCTCCACTTT. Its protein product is CASSLDAGGPLGSPLHF. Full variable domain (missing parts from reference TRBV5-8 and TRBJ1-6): EAGVTQSPTHLIKTRGQQATLRCSPISGHTSVYWYQQALGLGLQFLLWYDEGEERNRGNFPPRFSGRQFPNYSSELNVNALELEDSALYLCASSLDAGGPLGSPLHFGNGTRLTVT.

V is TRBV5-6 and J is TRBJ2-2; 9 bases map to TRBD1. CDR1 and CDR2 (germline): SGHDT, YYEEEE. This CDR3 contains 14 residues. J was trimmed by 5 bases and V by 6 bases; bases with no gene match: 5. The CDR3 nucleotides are TGTGCCAGCACCGGGACAGGGATGACCGGGGAGCTGTTTTTT. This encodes CASTGTGMTGELFF.